Listed here are 20 T cell receptor beta chains from one sample, sequenced in a study of spatial heterogeneity in lung cancer (dated by TCRdb to the late 2010s). To prepare the library, 5' RACE was applied. The data were produced on a NextSeq 500. TCRdb trimmed public reads at Q25 via fastp, called clones via MiXCR and kept in-frame beta chains. Rows are combined by CDR3 protein, so each entry shows the most common genes and DNA. Within this sample are 82,000 or so distinct CDR3 sequences, with around 12% of them counted one time only. The leading ten clones occupy around 4.3% of the sample. In light of the paper, this sample's time point label describes: sample taken at primary tumor resection. TCR sequencing used whole RNA extracted from tumor and nontumor lung tissue, or from cryopreserved PBMC samples, without cell sorting. This sample comprised PBMCs, obtained at surgery. These receptors were obtained from a male donor with early-stage non-small cell lung cancer.

This clonotype has more than one count but fewer than ten. The genes are TRBV20-1 and TRBJ2-1; 15 bases are shared with TRBD2. The CDR3 spans 17 residues. J lost 6 bases, V lost 0 bases, and 6 bases had no gene match. Germline assignment: CDR1 DFQATT and CDR2 SNEGSKA (reference sequence). As DNA, the CDR3 is TGCAGTGCTAGAGATCCGCGGGGACTAGCGGGAGGCAATGAGCAGTTCTTC. Protein sequence: CSARDPRGLAGGNEQFF.

This clonotype has a handful of counts. V is TRBV5-1 and J is TRBJ1-5; 7 bases are shared with TRBD1. Germline CDR1 is SGHRS and CDR2 is YFSETQ. The ends lost 0 bases at V and 6 bases at J; junction bases unmatched: 6. The CDR3 is made up of 15 amino acids. This CDR3 reads CASSLEGTVGQPQHF. The CDR3 DNA reads TGCGCCAGCAGCTTGGAAGGGACAGTAGGTCAGCCCCAGCATTTT.

At least ten counts were recorded for this clonotype. The V call is TRBV4-1, the J call TRBJ1-3; 7 nucleotides align to TRBD1. Germline lookup yields CDR1 MGHRA and CDR2 YSYEKL. The CDR3 length is 18 residues. Unmatched junction bases numbered 11, after V lost 1 base and J lost 2 bases. Here the CDR3 DNA reads TGCGCCAGCAGCCAAGGGCCCTTCAGGGACAGCACTGGAAACACCATATATTTT. This gives the protein CASSQGPFRDSTGNTIYF.

This clonotype was detected only a few times. This chain uses TRBV6-5 with TRBJ1-1; no clear D. V lost 0 bases and J 7 bases, leaving 12 bases between the germline ends. This CDR3 region has 14 residues. Looked up from germline, CDR1 is MNHEY and CDR2 is SVGAGI. This CDR3 reads CASSYSIQLREAFF. CDR3 in DNA: TGTGCCAGCAGTTACTCGATACAGTTACGTGAAGCTTTCTTT.

This clonotype was seen a few times. The chain employs TRBV18 and TRBJ1-1; the D is unclear. The CDR3 length is 16 residues. The germline V gene encodes CDR1 KGHSH and CDR2 LQKENI. V was cut by 5 bases and J by 2 bases, with 18 bases left in between. The CDR3 is CASSRLPNGDNTEAFF. The DNA of the CDR3 is TGTGCCAGCTCAAGGCTTCCGAACGGAGACAACACTGAAGCTTTCTTT.

This clonotype came up many times. The chain is built from TRBV23-1 and TRBJ1-6; D remains ambiguous. TRBV23-1 is treated as an ORF (open reading frame) with a function not yet certain. This CDR3 spans 16 amino acids. V gave up 6 bases and J gave up 8 bases, with 20 bases separating them. The chain's CDR3 is CASRISREPPHSPLHF. The DNA of the CDR3 is TGCGCCAGCAGGATCTCTAGGGAGCCCCCCCATTCACCCCTCCACTTT.

V usage is TRBV13 and J usage is TRBJ2-7; TRBD2 agrees at 13 bases. From germline, CDR1 is PRHDT and CDR2 FYEKMQ (reference sequence). The junction had 8 bases not matched to a gene; V was cut back by 0 bases and J by 0 bases. The CDR3 totals 19 residues. CDR3 nucleotides: TGTGCCAGCAGCTTAGGAACCGGGACTAGCGGGAAATTCTCCTACGAGCAGTACTTC. Residues: CASSLGTGTSGKFSYEQYF.

The rearrangement links TRBV7-9 to TRBJ1-4, with TRBD1 matching 8 bases. CDR3 size: 17 residues. V was clipped by 2 bases and J by 0 bases; unmatched bases: 5. Germline assignment: CDR1 SEHNR and CDR2 FQNEAQ (reference sequence). CDR3 sequence: CASSLLLDRATNEKLFF. The CDR3, as DNA: TGTGCCAGCAGCTTATTACTGGACAGGGCAACTAATGAAAAACTGTTTTTT.

The rearrangement links TRBV29-1 to TRBJ1-1; D is unclear. Trimming left V 0 bases short and J 4 bases short, with 12 bases between. This CDR3 has 14 residues. Germline-derived CDR1 and CDR2 are SQVTM and ANQGSEA. The CDR3 spells CSVEDRRRGTEAFF. CDR3 DNA: TGCAGCGTTGAAGATCGGCGACGAGGCACTGAAGCTTTCTTT. Filled out from reference TRBV29-1 and TRBJ1-1, the complete variable domain reads SAVISQKPSRDICQRGTSLTIQCQVDSQVTMMFWYRQQPGQSLTLIATANQGSEATYESGFVIDKFPISRPNLTFSTLTVSNMSPEDSSIYLCSVEDRRRGTEAFFGQGTRLTVV.

This clonotype was seen many times. This chain joins TRBV10-3 and TRBJ1-1, with D unresolved. Trimming shortened V by 7 bases and J by 4 bases, and 19 bases separated the two germline ends. This CDR3 has 15 amino acids. Germline loops: CDR1 ENHRY, CDR2 SYGVKD. CDR3: CAIKEVPGSGTEAFF. DNA of the CDR3: TGTGCCATCAAAGAGGTCCCGGGGTCGGGCACTGAAGCTTTCTTT.

Many counts were recorded for this clonotype. The genes are TRBV6-5 and TRBJ1-4; D remains unclear. The germline CDR1 and CDR2 sequences are MNHEY and SVGAGI. V lost 6 bases and J 5 bases, leaving 10 bases between the germline ends. This CDR3 spans 13 amino acids. This chain's CDR3 is CASSETQNEKLFF. The DNA for the CDR3 is TGTGCCAGCAGCGAAACACAGAATGAAAAACTGTTTTTT.

The J gene is TRBJ2-3, the V gene TRBV15; D may match TRBD1 or TRBD2 (5 bases each). There are 14 residues in the CDR3. Trimming cost V 2 bases and J 11 bases, with 17 bases left between them. The V gene's germline CDR1 is LNHNV and CDR2 YYDKDF (reference sequence). CDR3 region: CATSRSTRDLWQYF. The CDR3 DNA sequence: TGTGCCACCAGCAGATCGACCCGGGACCTATGGCAGTATTTT.

The rearrangement links TRBV7-9 to TRBJ2-7, with no clear D. Trimming shortened V by 5 bases and J by 1 base, and 12 bases separated the two germline ends. The CDR3 runs 14 residues. Germline CDR1 and CDR2: SEHNR and FQNEAQ (reference sequence). The CDR3 sequence is CASSPTTVSYEQYF. The CDR3 DNA reads as TGTGCCAGCAGCCCAACCACAGTTTCCTACGAGCAGTACTTC.

V gene TRBV12-3 or TRBV12-4 combines with J gene TRBJ1-1, with no clear D. Between the trimmed V and J ends, which lost 7 bases and 10 bases, there was a span of 16 bases. This CDR3 comprises 12 residues. The CDR3 DNA reads TGTGCCAGCACCCTGGTCCCCCCAAGAGCTTTCTTT. Its translation: CASTLVPPRAFF.

This clonotype has a handful of counts. The V and J genes are TRBV29-1 and TRBJ1-6; D perhaps matches TRBD1 (5 bases). The ends were cut back, 8 bases at V and 1 base at J, with 15 bases in the middle. Germline V gene lookup returns CDR1 SQVTM and CDR2 ANQGSEA. The length of the CDR3 is 15 residues. The CDR3, as DNA: TGCAGCTCCTACAGGTCCGCTTCCTATAATTCACCCCTCCACTTT. Protein sequence: CSSYRSASYNSPLHF.

This clonotype was counted ten times or more. This sequence joins TRBV3-1 and TRBJ1-6; 7 nucleotides line up with TRBD1. CDR1 LGHDT and CDR2 YNNKEL come from the germline V gene (reference sequence). CDR3 length equals 16 residues. With 4 bases clipped from V and 9 bases from J, the junction kept 12 bases outside the gene matches. The CDR3 spells CASSRQSQGKGSPLHF. The CDR3 DNA is TGTGCCAGCAGCCGCCAATCACAGGGGAAGGGTTCACCCCTCCACTTT. Filled out from reference TRBV3-1 and TRBJ1-6, the complete variable domain reads DTAVSQTPKYLVTQMGNDKSIKCEQNLGHDTMYWYKQDSKKFLKIMFSYNNKELIINETVPNRFSPKSPDKAHLNLHINSLELGDSAVYFCASSRQSQGKGSPLHFGNGTRLTVT.

This clonotype was found a few times. This chain connects TRBV6-6 to TRBJ2-2, with D perhaps matching TRBD1 (5 bases). With 5 bases removed from V and 2 bases from J, the gap between germline ends came to 9 bases. The length of the CDR3 is 14 residues. Germline values: CDR1 MNHNY, CDR2 SVGAGI (reference sequence). DNA of the CDR3: TGTGCCAGCAGTCCAGACAGAAACACCGGGGAGCTGTTTTTT. Translating it yields CASSPDRNTGELFF.

There are many counts of this clonotype. The rearrangement uses TRBV5-4 and TRBJ1-2; 7 nucleotides match TRBD1. The CDR3 extends over 15 amino acids. CDR1 and CDR2 from the germline V gene are SGHNT and YYREEE (reference sequence). Germline trimming cut 6 bases from V and 4 bases from J; bases unmatched to any gene: 12. This CDR3 reads CASTAGQGQIYGYTF. Written as DNA, the CDR3 is TGTGCCAGCACCGCCGGCCAGGGACAGATCTATGGCTACACCTTC.

The CDR3 DNA sequence: TGCAGCGTTATAGCCATCACCGGGGAGCTGTTTTTT. This sequence encodes CSVIAITGELFF. The V call is TRBV29-1, the J call TRBJ2-2; no definite D call. Trimming shortened V by 5 bases and J by 4 bases, and 8 bases separated the two germline ends. The CDR3 totals 12 residues. From germline, CDR1 is SQVTM and CDR2 ANQGSEA.

The sample holds a few counts of this clonotype. The V and J genes are TRBV7-9 and TRBJ2-1; 9 nucleotides match TRBD1. The CDR3 runs to 20 residues. The germline CDR1 and CDR2 sequences are SEHNR and FQNEAQ (reference sequence). Trimming took 5 bases from V and 4 from J; bases not matched to a gene: 21. The CDR3 DNA reads TGTGCCAGCAGCCAGGGGGGGACAGGGTTTTTAGCGACCAGTTACAATGAGCAGTTCTTC. This encodes CASSQGGTGFLATSYNEQFF.